Given below is one T cell receptor beta chain in context. The data derive from a study of blood T cell repertoires in COVID-19. Study context: PBMCs, B-cell-depleted T cells, or T cells were the source of the cDNA or gDNA that made up the material.

The protocol was immunoSEQ multiplex PCR, while the TCRdb copy is restricted to in-frame clones and leaves out a portion. The table has 60,000 or so clones, roughly 71% seen once. This CDR3 spans 15 amino acids. Germline V gene sequence: CDR1 LNHDA, CDR2 SQIVND (reference sequence). V dropped 5 bases and J dropped 6; count of bases not matched to a gene: 11. This TCR was recovered from a woman older than 75 with acute or convalescent COVID-19. This rearrangement joins TRBV19 to TRBJ2-3, with TRBD2 matching over 7 bases. The sample consisted of peripheral blood. The CDR3 here is CASSVGTTLRDTQYF. DNA for the CDR3: TGTGCCAGTAGTGTCGGGACTACTCTAAGGGATACGCAGTATTTT. Full variable domain (missing parts from reference TRBV19 and TRBJ2-3): DGGITQSPKYLFRKEGQNVTLSCEQNLNHDAMYWYRQDPGQGLRLIYYSQIVNDFQKGDIAEGYSVSREKKESFPLTVTSAQKNPTAFYLCASSVGTTLRDTQYFGPGTRLTVL.